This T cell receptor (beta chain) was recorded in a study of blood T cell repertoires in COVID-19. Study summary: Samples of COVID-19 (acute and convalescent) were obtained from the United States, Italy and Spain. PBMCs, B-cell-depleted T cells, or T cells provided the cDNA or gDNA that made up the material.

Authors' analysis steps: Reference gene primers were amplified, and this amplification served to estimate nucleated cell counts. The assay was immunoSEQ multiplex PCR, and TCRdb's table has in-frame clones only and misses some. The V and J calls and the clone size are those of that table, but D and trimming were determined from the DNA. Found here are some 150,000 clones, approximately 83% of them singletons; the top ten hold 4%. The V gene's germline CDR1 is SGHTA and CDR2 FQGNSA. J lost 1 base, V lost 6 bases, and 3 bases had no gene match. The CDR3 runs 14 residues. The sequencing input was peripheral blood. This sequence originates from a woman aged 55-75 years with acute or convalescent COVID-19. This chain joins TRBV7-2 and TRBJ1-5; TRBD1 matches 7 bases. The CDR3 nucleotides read TGTGCCAGCAGGAGGGACAGAAGCAATCAGCCCCAGCATTTT. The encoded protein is CASRRDRSNQPQHF. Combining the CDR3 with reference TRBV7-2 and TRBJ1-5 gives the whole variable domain GAGVSQSPSNKVTEKGKDVELRCDPISGHTALYWYRQSLGQGLEFLIYFQGNSAPDKSGLPSDRFSAERTGGSVSTLTIQRTQQEDSAVYLCASRRDRSNQPQHFGDGTRLSIL.